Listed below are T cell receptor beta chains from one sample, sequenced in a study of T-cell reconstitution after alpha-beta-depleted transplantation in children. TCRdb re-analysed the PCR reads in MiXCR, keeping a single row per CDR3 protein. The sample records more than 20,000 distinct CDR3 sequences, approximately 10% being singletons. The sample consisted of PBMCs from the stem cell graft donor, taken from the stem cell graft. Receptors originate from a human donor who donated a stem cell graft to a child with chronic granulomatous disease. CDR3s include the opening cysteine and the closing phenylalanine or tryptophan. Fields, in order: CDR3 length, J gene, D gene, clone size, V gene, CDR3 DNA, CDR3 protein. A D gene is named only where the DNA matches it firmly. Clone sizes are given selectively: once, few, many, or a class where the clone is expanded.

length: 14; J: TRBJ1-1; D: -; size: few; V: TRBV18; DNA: TGTGCCAGCTCAACGACAGGTATGAACACTGAAGCTTTCTTT; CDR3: CASSTTGMNTEAFF
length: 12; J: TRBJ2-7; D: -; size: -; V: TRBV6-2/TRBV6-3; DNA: TGTGCCAGCAGTTACTCGGTGAACGAGCAGTACTTC; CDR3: CASSYSVNEQYF
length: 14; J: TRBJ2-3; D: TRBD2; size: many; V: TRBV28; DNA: TGTGCCAGCAGCCCCGGGACTACCACAGATACGCAGTATTTT; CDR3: CASSPGTTTDTQYF
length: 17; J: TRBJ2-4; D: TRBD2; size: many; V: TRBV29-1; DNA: TGCAGCGTTGAAGTATCTGTCACGGGGGGTGTCAAAAACATTCAGTACTTC; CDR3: CSVEVSVTGGVKNIQYF
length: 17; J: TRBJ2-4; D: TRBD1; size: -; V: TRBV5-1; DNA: TGCGCCAGCAGCTTGGTGGGACAGGGTACGTCCAAAAACATTCAGTACTTC; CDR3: CASSLVGQGTSKNIQYF
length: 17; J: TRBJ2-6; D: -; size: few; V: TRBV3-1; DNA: TGTGCCAGCACCCTACCCTGGACGGCCCCTGGGGCCAACGTCCTGACTTTC; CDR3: CASTLPWTAPGANVLTF
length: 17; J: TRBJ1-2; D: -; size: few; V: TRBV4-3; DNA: TGCGCCAGCAGTCCTGACACCAGGTCCCAACTTTTCTATGGCTACACCTTC; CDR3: CASSPDTRSQLFYGYTF
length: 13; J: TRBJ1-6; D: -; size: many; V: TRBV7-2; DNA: TGTGCCAGCAGCTTAATAATACAGACACCCCTCCACTTT; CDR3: CASSLIIQTPLHF
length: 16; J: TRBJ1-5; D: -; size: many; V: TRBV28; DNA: TGTGCCAGCAGCCTTGCCAGGTCGGGGGGTATACAGCCCCAGCATTTT; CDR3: CASSLARSGGIQPQHF
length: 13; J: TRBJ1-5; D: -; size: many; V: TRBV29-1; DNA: TGCAGCGTTCAAGTGGGCAGGGATCAGCCCCAGCATTTT; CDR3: CSVQVGRDQPQHF
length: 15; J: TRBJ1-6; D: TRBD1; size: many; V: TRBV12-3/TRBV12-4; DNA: TGTGCCAGCAGTTGGGACAGGGGCCTTAATTCACCCCTCCACTTT; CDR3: CASSWDRGLNSPLHF
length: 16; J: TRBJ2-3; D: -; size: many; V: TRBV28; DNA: TGTGCCAGCAGTTTTGTTGCTAGCGAGCGCACAGATACGCAGTATTTT; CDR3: CASSFVASERTDTQYF
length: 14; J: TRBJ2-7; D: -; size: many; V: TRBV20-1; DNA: TGCAGTGCTAGAGAGGACAGAGTCTCCTACGAGCAGTACTTC; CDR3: CSAREDRVSYEQYF
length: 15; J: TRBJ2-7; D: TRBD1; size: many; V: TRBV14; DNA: TGTGCCAGCAGCTTCGACAGGGTCGGAACCTACGAGCAGTACTTC; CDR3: CASSFDRVGTYEQYF
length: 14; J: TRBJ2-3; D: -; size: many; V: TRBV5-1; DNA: TGCGCCAGCAGCTTGGCCGTTAACACAGATACGCAGTATTTT; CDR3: CASSLAVNTDTQYF
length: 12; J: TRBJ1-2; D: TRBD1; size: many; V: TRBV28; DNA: TGTGCCAGCAGTTTAGACAGGGACGGCTACACCTTC; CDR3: CASSLDRDGYTF
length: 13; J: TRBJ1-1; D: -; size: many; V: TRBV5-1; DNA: TGCGCCAGCAGCTTGTCCGGGGTTCCTGAAGCTTTCTTT; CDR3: CASSLSGVPEAFF
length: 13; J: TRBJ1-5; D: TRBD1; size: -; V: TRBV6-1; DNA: TGTGCCAGCAGGACGACAGGGGATCAGCCCCAGCATTTT; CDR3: CASRTTGDQPQHF
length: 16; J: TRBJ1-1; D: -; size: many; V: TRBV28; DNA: TGTGCCAGCAGCCTCTTGTCCGGGAGGGCGAACACTGAAGCTTTCTTT; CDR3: CASSLLSGRANTEAFF
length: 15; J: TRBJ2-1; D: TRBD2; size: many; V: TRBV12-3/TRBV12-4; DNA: TGTGCCAGCAGTTCTAGCGGGGGGGCCCACAATGAGCAGTTCTTC; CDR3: CASSSSGGAHNEQFF
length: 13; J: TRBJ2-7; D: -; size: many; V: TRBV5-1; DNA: TGCGCCAGCAGCTTGTATCCGGGCTACGAGCAGTACTTC; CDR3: CASSLYPGYEQYF
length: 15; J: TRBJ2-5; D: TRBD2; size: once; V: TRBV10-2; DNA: TGCGCCAGCAGTGCAGGACTAGCGGGAGCAGAGACCCAGTACTTC; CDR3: CASSAGLAGAETQYF
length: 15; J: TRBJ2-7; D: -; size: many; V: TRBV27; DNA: TGTGCCAGCAGTTTATCACTCGGCAAAAGCTACGAGCAGTACTTC; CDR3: CASSLSLGKSYEQYF